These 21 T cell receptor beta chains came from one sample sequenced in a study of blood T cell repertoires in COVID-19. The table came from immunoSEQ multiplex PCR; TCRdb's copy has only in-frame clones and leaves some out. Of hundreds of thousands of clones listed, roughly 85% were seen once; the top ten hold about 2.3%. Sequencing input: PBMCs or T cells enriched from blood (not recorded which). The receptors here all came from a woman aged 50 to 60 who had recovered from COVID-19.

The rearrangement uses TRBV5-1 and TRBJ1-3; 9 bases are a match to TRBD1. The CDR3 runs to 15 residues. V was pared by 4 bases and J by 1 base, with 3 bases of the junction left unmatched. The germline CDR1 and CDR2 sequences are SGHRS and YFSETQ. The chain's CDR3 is CASSPGTGSGNTIYF. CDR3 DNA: TGCGCCAGCAGCCCAGGGACAGGGTCTGGAAACACCATATATTTT. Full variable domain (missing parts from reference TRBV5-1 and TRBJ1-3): KAGVTQTPRYLIKTRGQQVTLSCSPISGHRSVSWYQQTPGQGLQFLFEYFSETQRNKGNFPGRFSGRQFSNSRSEMNVSTLELGDSALYLCASSPGTGSGNTIYFGEGSWLTVV.

CDR3: CASSLAAGGLDTQYF. CDR3 in DNA: TGTGCCAGCAGCTTAGCTGCGGGGGGTCTTGATACGCAGTATTTT. V usage is TRBV7-8 and J usage is TRBJ2-3; 8 nucleotides line up with TRBD2. The length of the CDR3 is 15 residues. V trimming: 0 bases; J trimming: 6 bases; junction bases outside the gene matches: 5. Germline V gene data show CDR1 as SGHVS and CDR2 as FQNEAQ.

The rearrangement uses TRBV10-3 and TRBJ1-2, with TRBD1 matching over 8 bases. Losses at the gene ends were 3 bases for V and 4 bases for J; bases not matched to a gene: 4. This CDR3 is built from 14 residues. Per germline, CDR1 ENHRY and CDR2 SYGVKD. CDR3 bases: TGTGCCATCAGTGATCACGGACAGGGCTATGGCTACACCTTC. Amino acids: CAISDHGQGYGYTF.

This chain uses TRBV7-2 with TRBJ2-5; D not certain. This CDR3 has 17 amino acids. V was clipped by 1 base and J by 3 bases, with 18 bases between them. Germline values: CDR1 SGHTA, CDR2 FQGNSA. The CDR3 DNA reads TGTGCCAGCAGCTTAGTAGGCGGCCTAGTCGGCAAAGAGACCCAGTACTTC. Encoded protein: CASSLVGGLVGKETQYF.

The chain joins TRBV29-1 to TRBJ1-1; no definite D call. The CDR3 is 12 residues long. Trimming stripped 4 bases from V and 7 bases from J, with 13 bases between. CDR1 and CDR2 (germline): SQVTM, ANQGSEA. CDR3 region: CSVAGSYLEAFF. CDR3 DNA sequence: TGCAGCGTTGCCGGGTCCTACCTTGAAGCTTTCTTT.

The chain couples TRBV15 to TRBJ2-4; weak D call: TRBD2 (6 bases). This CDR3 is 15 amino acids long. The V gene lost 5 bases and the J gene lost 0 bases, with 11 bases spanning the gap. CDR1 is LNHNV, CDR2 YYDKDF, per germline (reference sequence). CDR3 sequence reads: CATSEGGIAKNIQYF. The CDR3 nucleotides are TGTGCCACCAGCGAAGGCGGGATAGCCAAAAACATTCAGTACTTC. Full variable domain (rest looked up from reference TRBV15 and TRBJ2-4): DAMVIQNPRYQVTQFGKPVTLSCSQTLNHNVMYWYQQKSSQAPKLLFHYYDKDFNNEADTPDNFQSRRPNTSFCFLDIRSPGLGDTAMYLCATSEGGIAKNIQYFGAGTRLSVL.

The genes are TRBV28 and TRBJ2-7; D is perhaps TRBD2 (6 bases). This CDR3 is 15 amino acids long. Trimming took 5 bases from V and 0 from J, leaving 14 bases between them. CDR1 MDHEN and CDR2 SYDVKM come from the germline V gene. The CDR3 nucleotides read TGTGCCAGCAGTAGCGCGGGGCTTAGCTCCTACGAGCAGTACTTC. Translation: CASSSAGLSSYEQYF.

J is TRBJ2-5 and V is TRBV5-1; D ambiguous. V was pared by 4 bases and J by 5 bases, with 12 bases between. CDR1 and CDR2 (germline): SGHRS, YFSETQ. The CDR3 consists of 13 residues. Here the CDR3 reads CASSPLSGETQYF. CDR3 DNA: TGCGCCAGCAGCCCACTTTCCGGGGAGACCCAGTACTTC. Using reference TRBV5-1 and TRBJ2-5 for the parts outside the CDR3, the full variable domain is KAGVTQTPRYLIKTRGQQVTLSCSPISGHRSVSWYQQTPGQGLQFLFEYFSETQRNKGNFPGRFSGRQFSNSRSEMNVSTLELGDSALYLCASSPLSGETQYFGPGTRLLVL.

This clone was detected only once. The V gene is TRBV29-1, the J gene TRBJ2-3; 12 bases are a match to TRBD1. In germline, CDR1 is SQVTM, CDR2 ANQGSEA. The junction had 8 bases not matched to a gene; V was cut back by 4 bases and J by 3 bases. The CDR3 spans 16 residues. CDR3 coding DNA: TGCAGCGTTGTTCTATCGGGACAGGGGGCAACAGATACGCAGTATTTT. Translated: CSVVLSGQGATDTQYF.

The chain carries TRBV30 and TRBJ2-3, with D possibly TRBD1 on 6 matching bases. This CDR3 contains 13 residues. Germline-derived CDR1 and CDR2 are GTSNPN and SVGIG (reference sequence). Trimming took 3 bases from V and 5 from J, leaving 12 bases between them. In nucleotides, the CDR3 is TGTGCCTGGAGGGTTACAGGGTTAGATACGCAGTATTTT. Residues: CAWRVTGLDTQYF.

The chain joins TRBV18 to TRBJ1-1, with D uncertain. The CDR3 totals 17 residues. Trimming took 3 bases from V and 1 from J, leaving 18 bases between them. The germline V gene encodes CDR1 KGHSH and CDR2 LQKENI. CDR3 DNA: TGTGCCAGCTCACCCCCCGGGTTCCGTGATAAGAACACTGAAGCTTTCTTT. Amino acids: CASSPPGFRDKNTEAFF.

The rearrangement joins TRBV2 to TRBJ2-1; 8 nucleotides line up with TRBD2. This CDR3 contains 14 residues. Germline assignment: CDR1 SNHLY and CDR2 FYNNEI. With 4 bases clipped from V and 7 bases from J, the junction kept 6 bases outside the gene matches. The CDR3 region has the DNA TGTGCCAGCAGTGTGACGGGGGGGTATAATGAGCAGTTCTTC. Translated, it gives CASSVTGGYNEQFF.

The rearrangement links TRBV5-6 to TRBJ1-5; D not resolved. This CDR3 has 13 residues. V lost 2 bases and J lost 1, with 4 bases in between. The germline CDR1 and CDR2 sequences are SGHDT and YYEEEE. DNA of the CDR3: TGTGCCAGCAGCTTCCAGAGCAATCAGCCCCAGCATTTT. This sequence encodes CASSFQSNQPQHF.

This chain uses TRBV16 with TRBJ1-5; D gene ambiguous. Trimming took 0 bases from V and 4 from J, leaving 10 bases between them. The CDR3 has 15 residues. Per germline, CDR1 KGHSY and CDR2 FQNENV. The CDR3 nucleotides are TGTGCCAGCAGCCAATCGCGCGGAAATAATCAGCCCCAGCATTTT. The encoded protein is CASSQSRGNNQPQHF. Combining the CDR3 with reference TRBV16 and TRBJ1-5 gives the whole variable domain GEEVAQTPKHLVRGEGQKAKLYCAPIKGHSYVFWYQQVLKNEFKFLISFQNENVFDETGMPKERFSAKCLPNSPCSLEIQATKLEDSAVYFCASSQSRGNNQPQHFGDGTRLSIL.

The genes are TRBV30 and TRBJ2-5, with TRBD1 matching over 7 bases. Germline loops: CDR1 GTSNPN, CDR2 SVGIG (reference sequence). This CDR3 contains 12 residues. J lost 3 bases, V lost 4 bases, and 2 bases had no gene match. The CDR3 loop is CAWNRGEETQYF. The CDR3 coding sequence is TGTGCCTGGAACAGGGGCGAAGAGACCCAGTACTTC.

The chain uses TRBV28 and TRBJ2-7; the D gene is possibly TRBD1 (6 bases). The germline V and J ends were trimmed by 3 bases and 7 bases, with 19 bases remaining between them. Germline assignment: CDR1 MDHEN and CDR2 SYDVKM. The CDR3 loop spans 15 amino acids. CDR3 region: CASSFIARTVEEQYF. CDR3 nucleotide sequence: TGTGCCAGCAGTTTTATAGCGAGGACAGTTGAAGAGCAGTACTTC.

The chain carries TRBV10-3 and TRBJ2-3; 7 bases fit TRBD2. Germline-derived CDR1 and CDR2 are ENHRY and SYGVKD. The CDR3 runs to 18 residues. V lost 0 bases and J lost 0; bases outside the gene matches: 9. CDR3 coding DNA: TGTGCCATCAGTGAGTCCTCCGATGGTAGCGGGAGCACAGATACGCAGTATTTT. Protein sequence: CAISESSDGSGSTDTQYF.

The CDR3 DNA sequence: TGTGCCAGCAGCGGACTAGCGGGAGGCTGGGCCTACGAGCAGTACTTC. Its protein product is CASSGLAGGWAYEQYF. The chain uses TRBV13 and TRBJ2-7; 14 bases match TRBD2. V gave up 5 bases and J gave up 2 bases; unmatched junction bases: 5. The CDR3 sequence is 16 residues long. CDR1 is PRHDT and CDR2 is FYEKMQ in the germline V gene (reference sequence).

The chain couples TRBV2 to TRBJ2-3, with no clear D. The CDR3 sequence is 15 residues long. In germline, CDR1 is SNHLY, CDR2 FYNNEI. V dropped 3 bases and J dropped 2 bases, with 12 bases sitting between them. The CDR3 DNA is TGTGCCAGCAGTGACACCGGGTACCACACAGATACGCAGTATTTT. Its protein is CASSDTGYHTDTQYF. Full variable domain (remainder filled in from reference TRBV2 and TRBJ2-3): EPEVTQTPSHQVTQMGQEVILRCVPISNHLYFYWYRQILGQKVEFLVSFYNNEISEKSEIFDDQFSVERPDGSNFTLKIRSTKLEDSAMYFCASSDTGYHTDTQYFGPGTRLTVL.

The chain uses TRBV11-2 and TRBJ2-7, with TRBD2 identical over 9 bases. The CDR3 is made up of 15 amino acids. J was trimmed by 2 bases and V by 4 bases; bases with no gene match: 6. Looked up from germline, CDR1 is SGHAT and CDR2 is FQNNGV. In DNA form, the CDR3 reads TGTGCCAGCAGCTGGTCTAGCGGGGACCCCTACGAGCAGTACTTC. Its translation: CASSWSSGDPYEQYF. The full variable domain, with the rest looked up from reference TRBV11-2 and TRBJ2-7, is EAGVAQSPRYKIIEKRQSVAFWCNPISGHATLYWYQQILGQGPKLLIQFQNNGVVDDSQLPKDRFSAERLKGVDSTLKIQPAKLEDSAVYLCASSWSSGDPYEQYFGPGTRLTVT.

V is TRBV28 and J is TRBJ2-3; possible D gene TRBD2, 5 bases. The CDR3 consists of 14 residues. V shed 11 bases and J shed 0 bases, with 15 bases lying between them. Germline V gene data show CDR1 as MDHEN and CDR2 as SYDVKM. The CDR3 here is CAARPGFSTDTQYF. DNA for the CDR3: TGTGCCGCCCGACCGGGATTCAGCACAGATACGCAGTATTTT.